Listed below are T cell receptor beta chains from one sample, sequenced in a study of blood T cell repertoires in COVID-19. Sequencing was performed with immunoSEQ multiplex PCR; in TCRdb, only in-frame clones are kept and a portion is missing. This repertoire shows approximately 260,000 clones, more than 75% found once; its top ten account for about 3.3%. Sample: PBMCs or T cells enriched from blood (not recorded which). These receptors were taken from a woman aged 40 to 50 with acute COVID-19. Both conserved end residues are part of each CDR3. Each record gives: V gene, CDR3 protein.

TRBV5-6 | CASSLRVLNYGYTF
TRBV6-5 | CASESRGNTGELFF
TRBV11-2 | CASSLVRAGNTIYF
TRBV3-1/TRBV3-2 | CASSQDLSGGSYNEQFF
TRBV12-3/TRBV12-4 | CASAGQEKLFF
TRBV4-2 | CASSQTTTSGTDTQYF
TRBV21-1 | CASSHQVSQHF
TRBV5-6 | CASSFGRGLGYTF
TRBV6-5 | CASSRQGNTEAFF
TRBV5-1 | CASSCGTGINRSNQPQHF
TRBV5-1 | CASSLGTGTYNEQFF
TRBV19 | CASSRDTQYEQYF
TRBV19 | CASSIPSGSRRGEQFF
TRBV6-5 | CASSNPQIYEQYF
TRBV9 | CASSPRLAAPYNEQFF
TRBV2 | CASSDRFNEKLFF
TRBV4-1 | CASSQRDFHYEQYF
TRBV4-1 | CASSIRHDSLEQYF
TRBV5-1 | CASSSRGAGNEQFF
TRBV30 | CAWRRPGGELFF
TRBV2 | CASRAGVVPYEQYF
TRBV24-1 | CATKGQGETGELFF
TRBV10-1 | CASRRDTGRRNQPQHF